Presented here are 15 T cell receptor beta chains from one specimen sequenced in a study of CD4 T cells in relation to SARS-CoV-2 and coronaviruses. Their antigen targets remain unknown. Data came from immunoSEQ multiplex PCR; TCRdb stores just in-frame clones and leaves some out. The sample shows 25,000 to 35,000 clones, about 76% of them seen only once. Sequencing input: memory CD4+ T cells from PBMCs, cultured in vitro. Receptors were obtained from an adult with COVID-19.

The chain carries TRBV19 and TRBJ2-5; D is uncertain. Germline assignment: CDR1 LNHDA and CDR2 SQIVND (reference sequence). This CDR3 region has 13 residues. V lost 1 base and J lost 6, with 9 bases in between. The CDR3 nucleotides read TGTGCCAGTAGTATAGCCCAATTTCAGACCCAGTACTTC. Translation: CASSIAQFQTQYF.

V gene TRBV7-3 combines with J gene TRBJ2-7; tentative D call: TRBD1 (6 bases). CDR1 and CDR2 from the germline V gene are SGHTA and FQGTGA. The CDR3 covers 15 residues. V gave up 0 bases and J gave up 3 bases, with 12 bases separating them. In nucleotides, the CDR3 is TGTGCCAGCAGCTTAACGGGCAGGGGTATCTACGAGCAGTACTTC. It codes for CASSLTGRGIYEQYF. Full variable domain (rest looked up from reference TRBV7-3 and TRBJ2-7): GAGVSQTPSNKVTEKGKYVELRCDPISGHTALYWYRQSLGQGPEFLIYFQGTGAADDSGLPNDRFFAVRPEGSVSTLKIQRTERGDSAVYLCASSLTGRGIYEQYFGPGTRLTVT.

The gene calls are TRBV23-1 and TRBJ1-5; 10 bases are shared with TRBD1. TRBV23-1 counts as an open reading frame of uncertain function. The CDR3 is made up of 16 amino acids. V lost 4 bases and J lost 5; bases outside the gene matches: 8. CDR3 in DNA: TGCGCCAGCAGTCCATTGGGACAGGGGATGGATCAGCCCCAGCATTTT. Amino acids: CASSPLGQGMDQPQHF.

The chain carries TRBV11-2 and TRBJ2-7, with TRBD2 matching over 8 bases. V trimming: 4 bases; J trimming: 5 bases; junction bases outside the gene matches: 16. Germline lookup yields CDR1 SGHAT and CDR2 FQNNGV. This CDR3 region has 17 residues. CDR3 residues: CASSSPLGSGGLHEQYF. DNA of the CDR3: TGTGCCAGCAGCTCCCCCTTGGGCAGCGGGGGCCTACACGAGCAGTACTTC.

This rearrangement joins TRBV6-4 to TRBJ2-3; no reliable D call. Trimming pared 0 bases from V and 6 bases from J, leaving 10 bases between. The CDR3 sequence is 14 residues long. CDR1 and CDR2 (germline): MRHNA, SNTAGT. CDR3 in amino acids: CASSDSVASDTQYF. CDR3 bases: TGTGCCAGCAGTGACTCGGTCGCATCGGATACGCAGTATTTT.

This CDR3 reads CASSLREWRDTDTQYF. The CDR3 DNA sequence: TGTGCCAGCAGCTTACGTGAGTGGCGGGACACAGATACGCAGTATTTT. The V call is TRBV11-2, the J call TRBJ2-3; D is possibly TRBD2 (6 bases). V was cut by 2 bases and J by 2 bases, with 14 bases left in between. CDR3 length: 16 residues. Germline values: CDR1 SGHAT, CDR2 FQNNGV. Supplemented by reference TRBV11-2 and TRBJ2-3, the full variable domain reads EAGVAQSPRYKIIEKRQSVAFWCNPISGHATLYWYQQILGQGPKLLIQFQNNGVVDDSQLPKDRFSAERLKGVDSTLKIQPAKLEDSAVYLCASSLREWRDTDTQYFGPGTRLTVL.

The chain joins TRBV6-5 to TRBJ2-7; no firm D call. The CDR3 consists of 15 residues. Between the trimmed V and J ends, which lost 0 bases and 9 bases, there was a span of 18 bases. CDR1 is MNHEY, CDR2 SVGAGI, per germline. As DNA, the CDR3 is TGTGCCAGCAGTTACTCGAAGCAGGCTGGCTTCGGGCAGTACTTC. Translating gives CASSYSKQAGFGQYF.

This clone was counted a few times. The chain employs TRBV7-2 and TRBJ2-1, with D possibly being TRBD1 or TRBD2 (5 bases each). Germline V lookup: CDR1 SGHTA, CDR2 FQGNSA. The CDR3 has 15 residues. Between the trimmed V and J ends, which lost 5 bases and 5 bases, there was a span of 16 bases. CDR3 residues: CASSIGTSPNNEQFF. CDR3 DNA sequence: TGTGCCAGCAGCATTGGGACCTCCCCAAACAATGAGCAGTTCTTC. Based on the CDR3 plus reference TRBV7-2 and TRBJ2-1, the full variable domain is GAGVSQSPSNKVTEKGKDVELRCDPISGHTALYWYRQSLGQGLEFLIYFQGNSAPDKSGLPSDRFSAERTGGSVSTLTIQRTQQEDSAVYLCASSIGTSPNNEQFFGPGTRLTVL.

The chain couples TRBV11-2 to TRBJ2-7, with D possibly TRBD1 on 6 matching bases. The germline V gene encodes CDR1 SGHAT and CDR2 FQNNGV. V was trimmed by 6 bases and J by 3 bases, leaving 18 bases between them. The CDR3 is made up of 15 amino acids. The CDR3 nucleotides read TGTGCCAGCAGGGGGGCTGGGGCAACTAGCTACGAGCAGTACTTC. Translation gives CASRGAGATSYEQYF.

The V and J genes are TRBV6-2 or TRBV6-3 and TRBJ2-7; D not resolved. V shed 4 bases and J shed 6 bases, with 13 bases lying between them. This CDR3 comprises 13 residues. CDR1 is MNHEY, CDR2 SVGEGT, per germline. The CDR3 region has the DNA TGTGCCAGCAGTTGGTTTACAGCAAGCGAGCAGTACTTC. The encoded protein is CASSWFTASEQYF.

This clone turned up a few times. The V call is TRBV28, the J call TRBJ2-7; 7 bases line up with TRBD2. The J segment lost 3 bases and the V segment lost 5 bases, leaving 13 bases of the junction unmatched. The CDR3 loop spans 16 amino acids. Germline V gene sequence: CDR1 MDHEN, CDR2 SYDVKM. This CDR3 reads CASSPQSREGYYEQYF. CDR3 DNA: TGTGCCAGCAGTCCCCAAAGCAGGGAGGGGTACTACGAGCAGTACTTC.

This clone was counted between two and nine times. The V and J genes are TRBV2 and TRBJ1-1; a weak D match, TRBD1 (5 bases). The CDR3 extends over 14 amino acids. Per the germline V gene, CDR1 is SNHLY and CDR2 is FYNNEI. V lost 3 bases and J 1 base, leaving 9 bases between the germline ends. The CDR3 reads CASSDGGANTEAFF. The DNA of the CDR3 is TGTGCCAGCAGTGATGGGGGTGCGAACACTGAAGCTTTCTTT.

The rearrangement uses TRBV30 and TRBJ1-3; TRBD1 agrees at 8 bases. The V and J ends lost 1 base and 4 bases, in that order; junction bases with no gene match: 9. The CDR3 length is 16 residues. The germline gives CDR1 GTSNPN, CDR2 SVGIG (reference sequence). The CDR3 loop reads CAWSARGLPLGNTIYF. CDR3 sequence (DNA): TGTGCCTGGAGTGCCAGGGGGCTACCCTTAGGAAACACCATATATTTT.

This chain joins TRBV2 and TRBJ2-1; TRBD2 matches at 11 bases. Trimming at V came to 10 bases and at J to 5 bases, leaving 4 bases not matched to a gene. CDR1 and CDR2 from the germline V gene are SNHLY and FYNNEI. CDR3 length equals 13 residues. CDR3 coding DNA: TGTGCCACGGGACTAGCGGCTAACAATGAGCAGTTCTTC. This sequence encodes CATGLAANNEQFF.

In its sample, this clone was seen once. CDR3 in amino acids: CASRSILDRGNTIYF. The CDR3 coding sequence is TGTGCCAGCCGTTCTATCCTAGACCGTGGAAACACCATATATTTT. The chain uses TRBV7-9 and TRBJ1-3; D call uncertain. The CDR3 is 15 amino acids. Germline CDR1 SEHNR, CDR2 FQNEAQ (reference sequence). V was clipped by 8 bases and J by 3 bases, with 17 bases between them.